This T cell receptor (beta chain) was observed in a study of blood T cell repertoires in COVID-19. Generated by immunoSEQ multiplex PCR, the TCRdb table keeps only in-frame clones and is missing some. The profile shows around 240,000 clones, around 86% of them singletons. The germline V gene has CDR1 SGHTA and CDR2 FQGTGA. The ends were cut back, 4 bases at V and 10 bases at J, with 16 bases in the middle. The CDR3 covers 13 residues. Sequenced: peripheral blood. The TCR sequence derives from a woman aged 25-40 years who had recovered from COVID-19. The V gene is TRBV7-3, the J gene TRBJ1-1; weak D call: TRBD1 (5 bases). CDR3 in DNA: TGTGCCAGCAGCTGGACAAACGCGGACGCAGCTTTCTTT. Translation gives CASSWTNADAAFF.